These 13 T cell receptor beta chains came from one sample sequenced in a study of cytomegalovirus exposure and HLA in healthy donors. Primers included in the PCR were 60 Vbeta and 13 Jbeta primers. Using immunoSEQ multiplex PCR, the repertoire was profiled, and TCRdb retains in-frame clones only, with some absent. The table includes approximately 90,000 clones, about 80% detected once. The sequencing sample was made of PBMCs. These receptors all come from a male donor in good health and CMV-seronegative.

The CDR3 DNA reads as TGTGCCAGCAGTCCGACAGGAAGGAACACCGGGGAGCTGTTTTTT. It codes for CASSPTGRNTGELFF. This sequence joins TRBV2 and TRBJ2-2; D may be TRBD1 (6 bases). The CDR3 covers 15 residues. The V gene's germline CDR1 is SNHLY and CDR2 FYNNEI. Trimming removed 5 bases at V and 1 base at J, with 11 bases between.

CDR3: CASIPGTGPNNSPLHF. CDR3 in DNA: TGTGCCAGCATTCCCGGGACAGGACCTAATAATTCACCCCTCCACTTT. The gene calls are TRBV28 and TRBJ1-6, with TRBD1 matching over 8 bases. Germline assignment: CDR1 MDHEN and CDR2 SYDVKM. V shed 7 bases and J 5 bases; nucleotides not matched to a gene: 10. This CDR3 contains 16 residues.

This chain joins TRBV5-5 and TRBJ1-6, with D possibly matching TRBD1 (6 bases). Germline V lookup: CDR1 SGHKS, CDR2 YYEKEE (reference sequence). The V end lost 5 bases, the J end lost 7 bases, and 13 bases lay between the germline ends. The CDR3 is 14 amino acids. CDR3 protein: CASSMDSLNSPLHF. The CDR3 nucleotides read TGTGCCAGCAGTATGGACAGCCTCAATTCACCCCTCCACTTT.

The chain is built from TRBV10-3 and TRBJ2-3; 10 bases line up with TRBD1. Germline lookup yields CDR1 ENHRY and CDR2 SYGVKD. The CDR3 loop spans 14 amino acids. V lost 6 bases and J lost 4; bases outside the gene matches: 4. CDR3 nucleotides: TGTGCCATCAGACCGGGACAGGGGTCAGATACGCAGTATTTT. Translating gives CAIRPGQGSDTQYF.

In this sample, this clone turned up a few times. This rearrangement joins TRBV11-2 to TRBJ2-3; 7 nucleotides align to TRBD2. The CDR3 is 16 residues long. Germline lookup yields CDR1 SGHAT and CDR2 FQNNGV. V dropped 0 bases and J dropped 6; count of bases not matched to a gene: 9. Here the CDR3 DNA reads TGTGCCAGCAGCTTAGATTTGGGGGGGAGCGCGGATACGCAGTATTTT. Its translation: CASSLDLGGSADTQYF.

The chain couples TRBV6-5 to TRBJ1-1; D call uncertain. This CDR3 has 14 residues. Germline values: CDR1 MNHEY, CDR2 SVGAGI. V lost 7 bases, J lost 3 bases, and 15 bases lay in between. CDR3 loop: CASTHGESYTEAFF. DNA for the CDR3: TGTGCCAGCACCCACGGGGAATCCTACACTGAAGCTTTCTTT.

The chain carries TRBV2 and TRBJ2-6; TRBD1 aligns across 9 bases. This CDR3 has 18 amino acids. Germline CDR1 reads SNHLY; CDR2 reads FYNNEI. The trim removed 6 bases at V and 0 bases at J, leaving 9 bases unmatched. DNA for the CDR3: TGTGCCAGCAGGACGAAGACAGGGGGTAGCTCTGGGGCCAACGTCCTGACTTTC. It yields the protein CASRTKTGGSSGANVLTF.

In regard to this clone: The junction differs from germline at one of its ends, possibly a read error. The chain employs TRBV2 and TRBJ2-5; D is unclear. Germline CDR1 SNHLY, CDR2 FYNNEI. This CDR3 is 13 amino acids long. The chain's CDR3 is CASREGLLETQYF. CDR3 coding DNA: TGTGCCAGCAGGGAAGGGCTTCTGGAGACCCAGTACTTC.

The V and J genes are TRBV7-6 and TRBJ2-2; D is perhaps TRBD1 (6 bases). The CDR3 is 15 amino acids. CDR1 SGHVS and CDR2 FNYEAQ come from the germline V gene. Trimming took 5 bases from V and 0 from J, leaving 10 bases between them. In nucleotides, the CDR3 is TGTGCCAGCAGCATCAGGGGAACGAACACCGGGGAGCTGTTTTTT. Amino acid sequence: CASSIRGTNTGELFF.

The V gene is TRBV19, the J gene TRBJ2-4; tentatively, D is TRBD2 (5 bases). Germline CDR1 and CDR2: LNHDA and SQIVND (reference sequence). The CDR3 has 16 amino acids. Trimming left V 1 base short and J 0 bases short, with 10 bases between. The CDR3 here is CASSIGGGLAKNIQYF. DNA for the CDR3: TGTGCCAGTAGTATAGGTGGAGGTCTAGCCAAAAACATTCAGTACTTC.

V usage is TRBV11-3 and J usage is TRBJ2-7, with D possibly being TRBD2 (5 bases). The V end lost 0 bases, the J end lost 1 base, and 7 bases lay between the germline ends. The CDR3 is made up of 14 amino acids. Germline-derived CDR1 and CDR2 are SGHNT and YENEEA. CDR3 region: CASSLDERSYEQYF. The CDR3 nucleotides read TGTGCCAGCAGCTTAGATGAGCGGTCCTACGAGCAGTACTTC. The whole variable domain, filled in from reference TRBV11-3 and TRBJ2-7, reads EAGVVQSPRYKIIEKKQPVAFWCNPISGHNTLYWYLQNLGQGPELLIRYENEEAVDDSQLPKDRFSAERLKGVDSTLKIQPAELGDSAVYLCASSLDERSYEQYFGPGTRLTVT.

The chain joins TRBV7-9 to TRBJ1-1, with 8 bases fitting TRBD1. CDR1 SEHNR and CDR2 FQNEAQ come from the germline V gene (reference sequence). The CDR3 loop spans 15 amino acids. V gave up 5 bases and J gave up 1 base; unmatched junction bases: 6. Written as DNA, the CDR3 is TGTGCCAGCAGCAAAGGACAGGGCCAGAACACTGAAGCTTTCTTT. Its protein is CASSKGQGQNTEAFF.

The chain links TRBV9 to TRBJ1-6, with D unclear. V was trimmed by 3 bases and J by 6 bases, leaving 7 bases between them. Germline CDR1 is SGDLS and CDR2 is YYNGEE. The CDR3 is 13 residues long. CDR3 DNA sequence: TGTGCCAGCAGCGCCCTCGGTAATTCACCCCTCCACTTT. Its translation: CASSALGNSPLHF.